This T cell receptor beta chain was recovered during a study of blood T cell repertoires in COVID-19 (dated by TCRdb to the early 2020s). With respect to the entire study: Samples covering the acute and convalescent phases of COVID-19 were provided by collaborators in the United States, Italy and Spain. The material from the prospective study consisted of cDNA or gDNA derived from T cells, B-cell-depleted T cells, or PBMCs. Subjects who had been exposed to COVID-19, were actively infected with it, or had recovered from it provided the deeply sampled blood TCRbeta repertoires that made up the dataset. A freely available public database, intended as a resource for researchers studying the immune response to SARS-CoV-2, is where the repertoires were released. The samples were drawn from the first 160 participants of the ongoing ImmuneRACE study and from some 1,300 subjects provided by 6 global collaborators. The sample metadata nearly always contained a de-identified subject ID, COVID-19 status, age in years and sex. Where available, HLA class I and class II types were obtained from metadata supplied by the sample provider rather than from assay-based typing.

In the prospective study, participants were roughly 18 to 100 years old, resided in 20 to 30 geographic areas of the United States, and were enrolled through a virtual design. In the prospective study, participants were assigned to cohorts based on the clinical history participants reported in a screening survey and a study questionnaire. Recovered participants in ImmuneRACE Cohort 3 were defined by two consecutive negative NP/OP PCR tests, clearance by a healthcare professional, or resolution of symptoms. Mobile phlebotomists in the prospective study collected whole blood, serum and a nasopharyngeal or oropharyngeal swab from every participant. Over an approximately 2-month period, participants in the prospective study had the option of providing additional blood draws and questionnaires. Before DNA extraction, prospective study blood samples were shipped either frozen or at room temperature.

TCRbeta CDR3 regions were amplified from genomic DNA by means of the immunoSEQ Assay, a bias-controlled multiplex PCR. As for how the authors treated the data: The number of nucleated cells in each sample was estimated from the amplification of reference gene primers within the assay. Sequence reads were collapsed and filtered to measure the absolute abundance of every unique TCRbeta CDR3 rearrangement. For each sample, productive Simpson clonality was calculated as the square root of Simpson's diversity index over productive rearrangements. Sourced from immuneACCESS, this table was stored by TCRdb with only in-frame sequences that have V and J called. A share of the clones is absent; for the studies checked, an unresolved V gene accounts for under half, and the remainder has no known explanation. V, J and clone size reflect that table, while D and trimming were determined from the DNA. Within this sample are around 200,000 clones, with about nine tenths of them counted one time only. 1.2% of the sample is in the top ten clones.

Notes on this clone: No cognate antigen has been identified for it. Nothing much larger sits one base from this clone, and base qualities are not available.

Points the paper makes about the study in general: How much clinical and demographic metadata was included differed by source and by participant, and the metadata was provided uncurated.

Trimming takes 2 bases from V and 6 bases from J, and the germline ends sit 13 bases apart. Sequences KGHSH (CDR1) and LQKENI (CDR2) are obtained from the germline V gene. Counted from cysteine to phenylalanine, this CDR3 has 14 amino acids. Only the CDR3 part of the read is kept: 42 bases, read in frame from the first base. The TCR was taken from a man aged 25-40 years who had recovered from COVID-19. This chain is built from TRBV18 and TRBJ1-2, and the D gene may be TRBD1, 6 bases matching. Sequenced: PBMCs or T cells enriched from blood (not recorded which). The CDR3: CASSPSTGTNGYTF. The sequenced DNA: TGTGCCAGCTCACCAAGTACAGGGACGAATGGCTACACCTTC. Reference TRBV18 and TRBJ1-2 genes cover what lies past the CDR3, so the full variable domain is NAGVMQNPRHLVRRRGQEARLRCSPMKGHSHVYWYRQLPEEGLKFMVYLQKENIIDESGMPKERFSAEFPKEGPSILRIQQVVRGDSAAYFCASSPSTGTNGYTFGSGTRLTVV.